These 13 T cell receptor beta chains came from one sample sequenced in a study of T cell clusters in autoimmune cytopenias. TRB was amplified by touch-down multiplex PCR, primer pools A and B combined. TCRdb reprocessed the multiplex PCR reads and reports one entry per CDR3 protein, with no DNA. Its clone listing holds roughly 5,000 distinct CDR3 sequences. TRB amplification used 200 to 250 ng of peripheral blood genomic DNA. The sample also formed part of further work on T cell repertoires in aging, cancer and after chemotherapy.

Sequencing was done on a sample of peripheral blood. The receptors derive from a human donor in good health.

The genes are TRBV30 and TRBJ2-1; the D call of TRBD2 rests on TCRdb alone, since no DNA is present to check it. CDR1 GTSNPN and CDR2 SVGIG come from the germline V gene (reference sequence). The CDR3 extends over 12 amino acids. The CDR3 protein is CAWSVGPVEQFF.

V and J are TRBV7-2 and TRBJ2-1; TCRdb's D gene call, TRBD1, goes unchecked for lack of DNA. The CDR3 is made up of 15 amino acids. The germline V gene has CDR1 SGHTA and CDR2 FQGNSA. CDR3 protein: CASSRDRDNLNEQFF.

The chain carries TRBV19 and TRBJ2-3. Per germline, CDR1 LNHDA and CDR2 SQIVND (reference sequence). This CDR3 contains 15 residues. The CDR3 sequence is CASSIGFSFSDTQYF.

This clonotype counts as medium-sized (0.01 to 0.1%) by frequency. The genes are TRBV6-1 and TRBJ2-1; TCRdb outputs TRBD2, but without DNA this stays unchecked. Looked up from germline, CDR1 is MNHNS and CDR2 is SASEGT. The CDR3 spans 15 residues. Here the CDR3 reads CASSEALLVGNEQFF.

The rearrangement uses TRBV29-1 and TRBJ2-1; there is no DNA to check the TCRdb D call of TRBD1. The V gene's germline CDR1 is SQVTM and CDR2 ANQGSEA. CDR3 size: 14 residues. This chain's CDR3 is CSVDYRGNYNEQFF.

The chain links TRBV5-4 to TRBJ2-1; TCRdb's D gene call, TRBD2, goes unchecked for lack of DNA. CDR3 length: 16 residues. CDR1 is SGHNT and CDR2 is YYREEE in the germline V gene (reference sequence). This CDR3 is CASSLFPAGSNYEQYF. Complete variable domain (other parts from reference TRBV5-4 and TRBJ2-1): ETGVTQSPTHLIKTRGQQVTLRCSSQSGHNTVSWYQQALGQGPQFIFQYYREEENGRGNFPPRFSGLQFPNYSSELNVNALELDDSALYLCASSLFPAGSNYEQYFGPGTRLTVL.

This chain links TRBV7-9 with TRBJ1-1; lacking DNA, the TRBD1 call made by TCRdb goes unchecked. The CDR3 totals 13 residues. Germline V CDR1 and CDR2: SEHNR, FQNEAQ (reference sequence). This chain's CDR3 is CASSLTGFIEAFF.

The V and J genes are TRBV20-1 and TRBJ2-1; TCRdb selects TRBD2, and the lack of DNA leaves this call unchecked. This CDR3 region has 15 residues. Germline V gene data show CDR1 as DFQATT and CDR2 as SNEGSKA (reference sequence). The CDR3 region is CSARPDWSSYNEQFF.

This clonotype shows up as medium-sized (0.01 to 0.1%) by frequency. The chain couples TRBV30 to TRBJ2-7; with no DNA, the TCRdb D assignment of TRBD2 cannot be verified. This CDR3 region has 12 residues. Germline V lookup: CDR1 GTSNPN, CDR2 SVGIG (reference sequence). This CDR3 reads CAWSWGGYEQYF.

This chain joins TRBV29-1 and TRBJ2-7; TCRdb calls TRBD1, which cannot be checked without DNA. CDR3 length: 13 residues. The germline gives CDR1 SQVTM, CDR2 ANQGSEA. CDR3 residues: CSVLDSLSYEQYF.

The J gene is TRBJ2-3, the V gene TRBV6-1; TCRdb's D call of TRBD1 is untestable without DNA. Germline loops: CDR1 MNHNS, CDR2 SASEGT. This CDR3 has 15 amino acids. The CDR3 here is CASSGVGVGTDTQYF.

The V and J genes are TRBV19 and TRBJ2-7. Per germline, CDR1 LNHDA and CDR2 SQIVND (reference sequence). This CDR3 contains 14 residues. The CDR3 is CASSPRLAAYEQYF.

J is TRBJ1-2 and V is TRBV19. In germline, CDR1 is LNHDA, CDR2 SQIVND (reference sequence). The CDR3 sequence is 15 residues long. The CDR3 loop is CASSIFVLPAGGYTF.